The entry below gives a single TCR beta chain sequence along with its context. The germline V gene encodes CDR1 LNHNV and CDR2 YYDKDF (reference sequence). This CDR3 comprises 12 residues. Trimming stripped 0 bases from V and 3 bases from J, with 0 bases between. The source of the sample is a study of PD-1 and CTLA-4 blockade in melanoma. TCRdb's table, derived via immunoSEQ multiplex PCR, lists solely in-frame clones and lacks some. The sample lists fewer than 20,000 clones, around 70% occurring once. This TCR was recovered from a human donor with melanoma. This chain uses TRBV15 with TRBJ1-5; D uncertain. Sequencing used CD8+ T cells from peripheral blood, obtained before anti-PD-1 treatment. Written as DNA, the CDR3 is TGTGCCACCAGCAGAGACAATCAGCCCCAGCATTTT. Encoded protein: CATSRDNQPQHF.